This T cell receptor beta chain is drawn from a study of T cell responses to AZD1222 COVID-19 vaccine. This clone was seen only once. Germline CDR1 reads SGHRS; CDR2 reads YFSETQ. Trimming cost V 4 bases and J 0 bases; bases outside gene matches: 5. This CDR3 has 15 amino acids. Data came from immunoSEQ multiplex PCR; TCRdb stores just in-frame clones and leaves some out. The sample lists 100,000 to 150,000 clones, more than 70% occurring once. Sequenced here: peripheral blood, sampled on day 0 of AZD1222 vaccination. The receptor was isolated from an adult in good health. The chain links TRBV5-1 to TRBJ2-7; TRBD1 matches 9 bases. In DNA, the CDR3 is TGCGCCAGCAGCCCGAGGACAGGGGACTCCTACGAGCAGTACTTC. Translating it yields CASSPRTGDSYEQYF. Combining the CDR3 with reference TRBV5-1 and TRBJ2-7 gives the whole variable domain KAGVTQTPRYLIKTRGQQVTLSCSPISGHRSVSWYQQTPGQGLQFLFEYFSETQRNKGNFPGRFSGRQFSNSRSEMNVSTLELGDSALYLCASSPRTGDSYEQYFGPGTRLTVT.